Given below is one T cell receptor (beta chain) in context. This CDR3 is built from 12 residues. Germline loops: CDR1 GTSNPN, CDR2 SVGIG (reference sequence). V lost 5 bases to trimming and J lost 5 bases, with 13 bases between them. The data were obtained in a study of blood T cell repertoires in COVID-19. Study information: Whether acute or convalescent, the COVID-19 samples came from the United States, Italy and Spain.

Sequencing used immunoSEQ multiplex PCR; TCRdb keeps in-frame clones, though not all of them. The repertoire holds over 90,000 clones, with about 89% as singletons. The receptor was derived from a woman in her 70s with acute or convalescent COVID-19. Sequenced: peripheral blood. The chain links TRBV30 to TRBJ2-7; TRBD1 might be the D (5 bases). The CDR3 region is CAWGHLSHEQYF. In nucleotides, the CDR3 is TGTGCCTGGGGACACTTGAGCCACGAGCAGTACTTC.